The source of this TCR beta chain is a study of blood T cell repertoires in COVID-19. Looking at the study overall: Samples taken during acute and convalescent COVID-19 were collected in the United States, Italy and Spain. Sources were T cells, B-cell-depleted T cells, or PBMCs; the material itself was cDNA or gDNA.

The CDR3 has 17 amino acids. The trim removed 4 bases at V and 3 bases at J, leaving 4 bases unmatched. Germline lookup yields CDR1 LGHDT and CDR2 YNNKEL (reference sequence). Per the study methods: How many nucleated cells were present was estimated from reference gene primer amplification. Clones were sequenced by immunoSEQ multiplex PCR, and TCRdb holds only the in-frame ones, with some missing. V, J and clone size were drawn from that table, and D and trimming were deduced from the DNA. The sample includes about 260,000 clones, over 80% seen only once; the top ten take 1.5%. This TCR was recovered from a woman in her thirties or forties who had recovered from COVID-19. The sample consisted of peripheral blood. The chain recombines TRBV3-1 (or the pseudogene TRBV3-2) with TRBJ2-1; 15 bases align to TRBD2. The CDR3, as DNA: TGTGCCAGCAGCCTGGGGACTAGCGGGGGGTACTACAATGAGCAGTTCTTC. Its protein product is CASSLGTSGGYYNEQFF.